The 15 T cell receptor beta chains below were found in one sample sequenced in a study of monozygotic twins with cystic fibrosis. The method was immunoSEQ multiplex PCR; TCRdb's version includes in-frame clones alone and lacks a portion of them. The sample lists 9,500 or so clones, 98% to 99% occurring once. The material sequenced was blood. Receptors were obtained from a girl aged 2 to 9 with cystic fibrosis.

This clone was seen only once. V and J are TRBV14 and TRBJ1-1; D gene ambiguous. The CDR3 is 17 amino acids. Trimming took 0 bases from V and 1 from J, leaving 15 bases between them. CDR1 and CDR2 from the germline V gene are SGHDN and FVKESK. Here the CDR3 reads CASSQDRRIIQNTEAFF. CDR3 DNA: TGTGCCAGCAGCCAAGATCGTAGGATTATTCAGAACACTGAAGCTTTCTTT.

In DNA form, the CDR3 reads TGTGCCAGCAGTCCCCCCCGGGTTATAATGCCCTACGAGCAGTACTTC. Protein: CASSPPRVIMPYEQYF. The J gene is TRBJ2-7, the V gene TRBV28; D ambiguous. Trimming stripped 5 bases from V and 2 bases from J, with 19 bases between. Germline V gene lookup returns CDR1 MDHEN and CDR2 SYDVKM. CDR3 size: 16 residues.

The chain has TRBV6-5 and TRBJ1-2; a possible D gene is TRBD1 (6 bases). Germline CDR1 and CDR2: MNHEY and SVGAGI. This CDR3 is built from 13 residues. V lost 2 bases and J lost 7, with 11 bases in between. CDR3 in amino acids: CASSYGSGAGYTF. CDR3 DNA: TGTGCCAGCAGTTACGGGTCAGGGGCTGGCTACACCTTC.

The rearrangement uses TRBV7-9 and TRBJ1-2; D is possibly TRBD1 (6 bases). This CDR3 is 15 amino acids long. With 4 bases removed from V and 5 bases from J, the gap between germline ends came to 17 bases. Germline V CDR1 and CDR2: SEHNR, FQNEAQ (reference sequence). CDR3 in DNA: TGTGCCAGCAGCTCACCCTCAACAGGGATTTATGGCTACACCTTC. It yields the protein CASSSPSTGIYGYTF.

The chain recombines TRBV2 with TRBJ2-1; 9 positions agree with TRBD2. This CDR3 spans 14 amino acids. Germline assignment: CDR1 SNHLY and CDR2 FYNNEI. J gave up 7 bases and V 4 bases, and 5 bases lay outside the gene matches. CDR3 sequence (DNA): TGTGCCAGCAGTGCTAGCGGGATTAAGAATGAGCAGTTCTTC. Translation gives CASSASGIKNEQFF.

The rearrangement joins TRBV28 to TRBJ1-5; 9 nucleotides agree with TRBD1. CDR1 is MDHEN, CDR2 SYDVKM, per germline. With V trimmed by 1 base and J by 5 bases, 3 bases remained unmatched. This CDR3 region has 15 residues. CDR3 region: CASSLLGQGDQPQHF. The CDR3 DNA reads TGTGCCAGCAGTTTATTGGGACAGGGAGATCAGCCCCAGCATTTT.

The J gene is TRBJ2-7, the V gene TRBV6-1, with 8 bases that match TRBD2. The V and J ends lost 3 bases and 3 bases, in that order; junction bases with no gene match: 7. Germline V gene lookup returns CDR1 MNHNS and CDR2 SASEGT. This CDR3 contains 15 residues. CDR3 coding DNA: TGTGCCAGCAGTGAGGAGTTGAGCGGGGGCTACGAGCAGTACTTC. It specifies CASSEELSGGYEQYF.

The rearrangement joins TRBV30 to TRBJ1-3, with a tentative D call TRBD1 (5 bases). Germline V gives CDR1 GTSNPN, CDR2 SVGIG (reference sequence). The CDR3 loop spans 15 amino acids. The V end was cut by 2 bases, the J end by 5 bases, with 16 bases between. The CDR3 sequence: CAWSPPGTIRNTIYF. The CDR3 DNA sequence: TGTGCCTGGAGTCCGCCGGGGACCATTCGAAACACCATATATTTT.

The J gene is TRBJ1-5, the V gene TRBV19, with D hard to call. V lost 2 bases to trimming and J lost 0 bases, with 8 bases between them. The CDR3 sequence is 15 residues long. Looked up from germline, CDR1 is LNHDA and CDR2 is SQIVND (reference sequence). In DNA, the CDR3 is TGTGCCAGTAGTATAACGCCCTATAGCAATCAGCCCCAGCATTTT. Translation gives CASSITPYSNQPQHF.

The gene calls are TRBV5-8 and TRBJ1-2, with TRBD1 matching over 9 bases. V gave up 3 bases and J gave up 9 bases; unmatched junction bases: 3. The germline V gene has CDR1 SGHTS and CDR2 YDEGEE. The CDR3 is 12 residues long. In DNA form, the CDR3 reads TGTGCCAGCAGCTGGGACAGGGCCCGCTACACCTTC. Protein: CASSWDRARYTF.

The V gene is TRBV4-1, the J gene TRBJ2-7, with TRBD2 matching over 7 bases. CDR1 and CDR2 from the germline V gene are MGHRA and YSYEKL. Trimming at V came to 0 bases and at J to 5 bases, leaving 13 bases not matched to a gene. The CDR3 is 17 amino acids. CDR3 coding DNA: TGCGCCAGCAGCCAAGATCGCGTTTGGGGGGGTGTCCACGAGCAGTACTTC. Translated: CASSQDRVWGGVHEQYF.

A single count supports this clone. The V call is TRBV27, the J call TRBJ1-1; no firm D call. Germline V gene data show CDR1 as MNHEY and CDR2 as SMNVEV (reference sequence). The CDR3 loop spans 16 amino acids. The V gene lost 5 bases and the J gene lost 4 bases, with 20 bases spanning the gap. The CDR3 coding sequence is TGTGCCAGCAGTGGAGCCGGGATTTCGGAGAGCACTGAAGCTTTCTTT. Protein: CASSGAGISESTEAFF.

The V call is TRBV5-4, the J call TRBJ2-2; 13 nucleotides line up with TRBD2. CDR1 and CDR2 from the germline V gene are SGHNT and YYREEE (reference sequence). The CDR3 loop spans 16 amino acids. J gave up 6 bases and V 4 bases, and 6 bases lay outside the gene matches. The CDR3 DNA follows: TGTGCCAGCAGCGACAGACTAGCGGGAGGTTCCGGGGAGCTGTTTTTT. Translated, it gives CASSDRLAGGSGELFF.

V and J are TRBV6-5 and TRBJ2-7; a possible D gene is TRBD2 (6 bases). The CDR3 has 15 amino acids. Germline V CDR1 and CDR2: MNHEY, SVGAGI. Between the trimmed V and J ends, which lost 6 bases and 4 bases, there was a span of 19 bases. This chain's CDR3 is CASSSSMSGRYEQYF. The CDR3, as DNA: TGTGCCAGCAGCTCCTCCATGAGCGGGCGGTACGAGCAGTACTTC.

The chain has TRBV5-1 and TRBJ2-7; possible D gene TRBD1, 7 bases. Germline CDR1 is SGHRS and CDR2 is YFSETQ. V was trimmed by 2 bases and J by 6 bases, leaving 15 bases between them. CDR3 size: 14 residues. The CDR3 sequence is CASSLETGRSEQYF. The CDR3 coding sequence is TGCGCCAGCAGCTTAGAGACAGGGAGGAGCGAGCAGTACTTC.